The sequence of this TCR beta chain was determined in a study of shared clonotypes between healthy human individuals. Regarding the study as a whole: Generation probability values for non-shared clonotypes were lower than those for clonotypes shared by all four donors. It was observed that 5% to 6.5% of naive CD4 clonotypes were shared across several donors.

As regards this clone: Antigen specificity is unknown.

The assay was immunoSEQ multiplex PCR, and TCRdb's table has in-frame clones only and misses some. The table has over a million clones, approximately 98.5% seen once. The specimen sequenced was naive CD4+ T cells sorted from blood. Sample subset: CD45RA+ positively selected. The sequence derives from a man aged 30 to 39 in good health.

The CDR3: CASSGGSHTDTQYF. The CDR3 nucleotides are TGTGCCAGCTCGGGCGGGAGCCACACAGATACGCAGTATTTT. This chain connects TRBV2 to TRBJ2-3; 7 nucleotides align to TRBD2. J lost 2 bases, V lost 8 bases, and 7 bases had no gene match. Germline V gene lookup returns CDR1 SNHLY and CDR2 FYNNEI. The CDR3 totals 14 residues.